These T cell receptor beta chains were read from a single sample in a study of blood T cell repertoires in COVID-19. Method: immunoSEQ multiplex PCR; TCRdb's copy keeps in-frame clones and lacks some. The sample lists approximately 89,000 clones, 85% occurring once. Sequences were obtained from peripheral blood. All receptors derive from a woman in her 70s with acute or convalescent COVID-19. Each CDR3 is given with its conserved first and last residue. A D gene is named only where the DNA matches it firmly.

TRBJ2-2 TRBD1 TRBV5-5 CASSGTVNTGELFF TGTGCCAGCAGCGGGACAGTGAACACCGGGGAGCTGTTTTTT
TRBJ2-4 . TRBV4-3 CASSQANSGENIQYF TGCGCCAGCAGCCAAGCAAATTCCGGGGAAAACATTCAGTACTTC
TRBJ1-5 . TRBV3-1/TRBV3-2 CASTPSGQHF TGTGCCAGCACCCCCTCGGGTCAGCATTTT
TRBJ2-1 TRBD2 TRBV7-6 CASSHGGGPYNEQFF TGTGCCAGCAGCCACGGGGGGGGGCCGTACAATGAGCAGTTCTTC
TRBJ1-5 . TRBV27 CASSTGYNQPQHF TGTGCCAGCAGCACAGGGTATAATCAGCCCCAGCATTTT
TRBJ1-1 . TRBV10-3 CAISEVGGRGNTEAFF TGTGCCATCAGTGAAGTTGGGGGCAGGGGGAACACTGAAGCTTTCTTT
TRBJ1-1 . TRBV29-1 CSVEIKMNTEAFF TGCAGCGTTGAAATCAAAATGAACACTGAAGCTTTCTTT
TRBJ1-6 . TRBV3-1/TRBV3-2 CASSQGSDNSPLHF TGTGCCAGCAGCCAGGGCTCGGATAATTCACCCCTCCACTTT
TRBJ1-4 TRBD1 TRBV6-4 CASSDDRGWKATNEKLFF TGTGCCAGCAGTGACGACAGGGGTTGGAAGGCAACTAATGAAAAACTGTTTTTT
TRBJ1-4 . TRBV6-5 CATQRGMGDEKLFF TGTGCCACCCAGCGGGGTATGGGCGATGAAAAACTGTTTTTT
TRBJ1-5 . TRBV19 CASTDEQGSNQPQHF TGTGCCAGTACAGATGAGCAGGGCAGCAATCAGCCCCAGCATTTT
TRBJ1-6 . TRBV30 CAWSVIGGGSPLHF TGTGCCTGGAGTGTCATAGGGGGTGGATCACCCCTCCACTTT
TRBJ1-2 TRBD1 TRBV19 CASSIVGLGQAYGYTF TGTGCCAGTAGTATAGTAGGTTTAGGACAGGCCTATGGCTACACCTTC
TRBJ1-5 TRBD1 TRBV29-1 CSVGQGDNQPQHF TGCAGCGTTGGACAGGGGGACAATCAGCCCCAGCATTTT
TRBJ1-2 TRBD1 TRBV6-4 CASSEFGGQGSCTF TGTGCCAGCAGTGAGTTCGGCGGACAGGGGAGCTGCACCTTC
TRBJ1-2 . TRBV6-5 CASRSQRGDSYGYTF TGTGCCAGCAGGTCCCAACGGGGTGATTCGTATGGCTACACCTTC
TRBJ1-1 TRBD1 TRBV7-6 CASRRTGNTEAFF TGTGCCAGCAGGCGGACAGGGAACACTGAAGCTTTCTTT
TRBJ2-1 TRBD2 TRBV5-5 CASSLGTSGGFYNEQFF TGTGCCAGCAGCTTGGGGACTAGCGGGGGTTTCTACAATGAGCAGTTCTTC
TRBJ2-3 . TRBV7-2 CASSLTGVTDTQYF TGTGCCAGCAGCTTAACAGGAGTCACAGATACGCAGTATTTT
TRBJ2-1 TRBD1 TRBV4-2 CASSQEGDRGYNEQFF TGTGCCAGCAGCCAAGAGGGGGACAGGGGATACAATGAGCAGTTCTTC
TRBJ2-1 . TRBV11-2 CASSFDSYEQFF TGTGCCAGCAGCTTTGACAGCTATGAGCAGTTCTTC
TRBJ2-5 . TRBV2 CASRVEETQYF TGTGCCAGCAGGGTAGAGGAGACCCAGTACTTC